These 19 T cell receptor beta chains originate from one sample sequenced in a study of shared clonotypes between healthy human individuals. Repertoires were generated with immunoSEQ multiplex PCR, while TCRdb's copy carries only in-frame clones and drops some. The table lists over 2 million clones, 95% of them singletons. Sequenced material: naive CD4+ T cells sorted from blood. Subset specified: CD45RA+ positively selected. These receptors were obtained from a man aged 18 to 30 in good health.

The chain is built from TRBV19 and TRBJ2-1, with D possibly TRBD1 on 6 matching bases. The CDR3 runs 11 residues. Trimming removed 3 bases from V and 12 bases from J, with 9 bases in between. Germline-derived CDR1 and CDR2 are LNHDA and SQIVND (reference sequence). CDR3 amino acids: CASSIVDRQFF. CDR3 bases: TGTGCCAGTAGTATCGTGGACAGGCAGTTCTTC.

This clone was recorded only once. The chain carries TRBV5-1 and TRBJ1-1; D possibly corresponds to TRBD1 (6 bases). The CDR3 has 13 amino acids. V shed 4 bases and J shed 8 bases, with 15 bases lying between them. Germline V CDR1 and CDR2: SGHRS, YFSETQ. The CDR3 DNA sequence: TGCGCCAGCAGCACCTCTACAGGGTTCGAAGCTTTCTTT. Protein: CASSTSTGFEAFF. The entire variable domain, with the rest obtained from reference TRBV5-1 and TRBJ1-1, is as follows: KAGVTQTPRYLIKTRGQQVTLSCSPISGHRSVSWYQQTPGQGLQFLFEYFSETQRNKGNFPGRFSGRQFSNSRSEMNVSTLELGDSALYLCASSTSTGFEAFFGQGTRLTVV.

This clone appeared once. The rearrangement joins TRBV10-3 to TRBJ1-2, with D unclear. V was clipped by 1 base and J by 8 bases, with 11 bases between them. Germline V lookup: CDR1 ENHRY, CDR2 SYGVKD. The CDR3 runs 13 residues. The CDR3 coding sequence is TGTGCCATCAGTGAGTTGACTGGTGGCGGCTACACCTTC. Its translation: CAISELTGGGYTF.

J is TRBJ1-2 and V is TRBV5-1; TRBD1 matches 10 bases. CDR1 is SGHRS, CDR2 YFSETQ, per germline. The CDR3 is made up of 14 amino acids. J gave up 8 bases and V 3 bases, and 7 bases lay outside the gene matches. CDR3 nucleotide sequence: TGCGCCAGCAGCTCGGGACAGGGGACACGGGGCTACACCTTC. Its translation is CASSSGQGTRGYTF.

The chain carries TRBV5-6 and TRBJ2-3, with unresolved D. Germline V gives CDR1 SGHDT, CDR2 YYEEEE. Trimming left V 3 bases short and J 10 bases short, with 12 bases between. This CDR3 is 12 amino acids long. CDR3 sequence: CASSSRKAPQYF. As DNA, the CDR3 is TGTGCCAGCAGCTCCAGAAAGGCTCCGCAGTATTTT.

As to this clone: Different DNA sequences within this sample yield the same CDR3. The chain uses TRBV7-2 and TRBJ2-1, with 9 nucleotides matching TRBD1. This CDR3 region has 15 residues. Germline-derived CDR1 and CDR2 are SGHTA and FQGNSA. V dropped 3 bases and J dropped 3; count of bases not matched to a gene: 3. This chain's CDR3 is CASSLAGQGYNEQFF. In nucleotides, the CDR3 is TGTGCCAGCAGCTTGGCGGGACAGGGCTACAATGAGCAGTTCTTC.

The CDR3 here is CASSQDLGTQYYGYTF. The CDR3 nucleotides are TGCGCCAGCAGCCAAGATCTAGGGACACAGTACTATGGCTACACCTTC. V and J are TRBV4-3 and TRBJ1-2, with D possibly being TRBD1 (6 bases). CDR3 length: 16 residues. The germline V and J ends were trimmed by 0 bases and 3 bases, with 14 bases remaining between them. Germline V gene lookup returns CDR1 LGHNA and CDR2 YSLEER.

This CDR3 reads CASSKGQASGSGNTIYF. In DNA form, the CDR3 reads TGTGCCAGCAGTAAAGGACAGGCCTCCGGCTCTGGAAACACCATATATTTT. The chain has TRBV6-1 and TRBJ1-3; 7 bases align to TRBD1. The germline CDR1 and CDR2 sequences are MNHNS and SASEGT. The ends lost 5 bases at V and 0 bases at J; junction bases unmatched: 10. The CDR3 is 17 residues long.

J is TRBJ2-1 and V is TRBV9; tentative D call: TRBD2 (7 bases). Between the trimmed V and J ends, which lost 7 bases and 9 bases, there was a span of 20 bases. CDR3 length: 14 amino acids. Germline CDR1 SGDLS, CDR2 YYNGEE. The CDR3 DNA is TGTGCCAGCGCCGCTGGGGGGGGCCGAGGTGAGCAGTTCTTC. Translated, it gives CASAAGGGRGEQFF.

In its sample, this clone was seen once. This rearrangement joins TRBV25-1 to TRBJ2-1; no clear D. Trimming pared 1 base from V and 8 bases from J, leaving 12 bases between. The germline CDR1 and CDR2 sequences are MGHDK and SYGVNS. The CDR3 has 14 residues. CDR3 in amino acids: CASSESFVPDEQFF. The CDR3 nucleotides are TGTGCCAGCAGTGAATCATTTGTGCCGGATGAGCAGTTCTTC.

The chain couples TRBV7-8 to TRBJ1-2, with D tentatively TRBD1 (6 bases). The CDR3 runs to 14 residues. Germline values: CDR1 SGHVS, CDR2 FQNEAQ. Trimming left V 2 bases short and J 7 bases short, with 14 bases between. CDR3 protein: CASSLKFPGAGYTF. Written as DNA, the CDR3 is TGTGCCAGCAGCTTAAAATTTCCAGGGGCTGGCTACACCTTC. Supplemented by reference TRBV7-8 and TRBJ1-2, the full variable domain reads GAGVSQSPRYKVAKRGQDVALRCDPISGHVSLFWYQQALGQGPEFLTYFQNEAQLDKSGLPSDRFFAERPEGSVSTLKIQRTQQEDSAVYLCASSLKFPGAGYTFGSGTRLTVV.

This rearrangement joins TRBV5-1 to TRBJ2-2; tentatively, D is TRBD2 (6 bases). CDR1 is SGHRS and CDR2 is YFSETQ in the germline V gene. This CDR3 region has 17 residues. V was clipped by 2 bases and J by 5 bases, with 19 bases between them. The CDR3 DNA sequence: TGCGCCAGCAGCTTAGATACGGTGGGCCGGGGGACCGGGGAGCTGTTTTTT. This gives the protein CASSLDTVGRGTGELFF.

V is TRBV2 and J is TRBJ2-1; 8 nucleotides line up with TRBD1. Per the germline V gene, CDR1 is SNHLY and CDR2 is FYNNEI. This CDR3 has 12 residues. V lost 0 bases and J lost 14; bases outside the gene matches: 3. CDR3 in amino acids: CASSEAADREFF. In DNA, the CDR3 is TGTGCCAGCAGTGAAGCGGCGGACAGGGAGTTCTTC.

J is TRBJ2-3 and V is TRBV10-3; 14 bases line up with TRBD2. The ends lost 8 bases at V and 6 bases at J; junction bases unmatched: 7. Per germline, CDR1 ENHRY and CDR2 SYGVKD. The CDR3 has 15 residues. This chain's CDR3 is CAIDGGLAGGDTQYF. In nucleotides, the CDR3 is TGTGCCATCGACGGAGGACTAGCGGGAGGTGATACGCAGTATTTT.

This clone was found a few times. The rearrangement uses TRBV11-3 and TRBJ2-6, with D unresolved. The CDR3 loop spans 18 amino acids. Germline CDR1 and CDR2: SGHNT and YENEEA. V lost 5 bases to trimming and J lost 5 bases, with 22 bases between them. The CDR3 is CASSAKSSRQSRANVLTF. The CDR3 nucleotides read TGTGCCAGCAGCGCAAAGAGCTCTCGACAAAGTCGGGCCAACGTCCTGACTTTC.

The chain uses TRBV12-5 and TRBJ1-5; D possibly corresponds to TRBD1 (6 bases). Between the trimmed V and J ends, which lost 8 bases and 4 bases, there was a span of 12 bases. The CDR3 is made up of 13 amino acids. CDR1 and CDR2 from the germline V gene are LGHNT and FRNRAP. The chain's CDR3 is CASLGGPNQPQHF. CDR3 DNA: TGTGCTAGTCTAGGGGGTCCGAATCAGCCCCAGCATTTT.

This chain joins TRBV5-1 and TRBJ2-7, with 7 bases matching TRBD1. This CDR3 has 14 residues. CDR1 and CDR2 from the germline V gene are SGHRS and YFSETQ. V dropped 0 bases and J dropped 4; count of bases not matched to a gene: 4. CDR3 amino acids: CASSLATGQYEQYF. The CDR3 coding sequence is TGCGCCAGCAGCTTGGCTACGGGACAGTACGAGCAGTACTTC. The variable domain in full, with the rest retrieved from reference TRBV5-1 and TRBJ2-7, is KAGVTQTPRYLIKTRGQQVTLSCSPISGHRSVSWYQQTPGQGLQFLFEYFSETQRNKGNFPGRFSGRQFSNSRSEMNVSTLELGDSALYLCASSLATGQYEQYFGPGTRLTVT.

The gene calls are TRBV10-1 and TRBJ1-6; no definite D call. From germline, CDR1 is WNHNN and CDR2 SYGVQD (reference sequence). CDR3 size: 14 residues. The V end lost 5 bases, the J end lost 10 bases, and 15 bases lay between the germline ends. The CDR3 loop reads CASSLDKASSPLHF. CDR3 nucleotides: TGCGCCAGCAGTCTCGACAAGGCTAGCTCACCCCTCCACTTT.

The chain couples TRBV11-2 to TRBJ2-3; 8 nucleotides align to TRBD1. V gave up 5 bases and J gave up 0 bases; unmatched junction bases: 4. The length of the CDR3 is 15 residues. The V gene's germline CDR1 is SGHAT and CDR2 FQNNGV. CDR3 in DNA: TGTGCCAGCAGCCTCCAGGGGGCTAGCACAGATACGCAGTATTTT. Amino acid sequence: CASSLQGASTDTQYF.